The rows below give T cell receptor beta chains drawn from one sample of a study of naive and memory T cell subsets. TCRdb reanalysed the 5' RACE reads using MiXCR and keeps one entry per CDR3 protein. The sample has about 62,000 distinct CDR3 sequences, 7% to 8% seen once; the top ten hold 15% to 20%. All receptors derive from a female donor in good health. CDR3s include the opening cysteine and the closing phenylalanine or tryptophan. A D gene is named only where the DNA matches it firmly. Expanded clones get a size class; other rows say once, few or many, or leave the size out.

clone_size j_call v_call d_call cdr3_aa cdr3_nt
. TRBJ1-5 TRBV30 . CAWSGTLGQPQHF TGTGCCTGGAGCGGGACATTAGGTCAGCCCCAGCATTTT
. TRBJ2-2 TRBV3-1 TRBD1 CASSQRQGQGTVDGELFF TGTGCCAGCAGCCAACGTCAGGGACAGGGGACGGTAGATGGGGAGCTGTTTTTT
many TRBJ2-1 TRBV20-1 . CSALEDFKPNNNEQFF TGCAGTGCCCTCGAGGATTTTAAGCCTAATAACAATGAGCAGTTCTTC
few TRBJ1-4 TRBV14 TRBD1 CASSLRQGSEKLFF TGTGCCAGCAGCCTACGACAGGGTAGTGAAAAACTGTTTTTT
many TRBJ1-1 TRBV7-8 . CASSLGWTDLNTEAFF TGTGCCAGCAGCTTAGGGTGGACAGATTTGAACACTGAAGCTTTCTTT
many TRBJ1-1 TRBV6-2/TRBV6-3 . CASSYSTNRGGGTEAFF TGTGCCAGCAGTTACTCGACCAATAGAGGGGGGGGCACTGAAGCTTTCTTT
. TRBJ1-1 TRBV29-1 . CSVEQGLGNTEAFF TGCAGCGTTGAACAGGGGTTGGGGAACACTGAAGCTTTCTTT
many TRBJ2-7 TRBV12-3/TRBV12-4 . CASSLIAFPYEQYF TGTGCCAGCAGTTTAATAGCCTTTCCCTACGAGCAGTACTTC
. TRBJ2-3 TRBV28 . CASRGVYTDTQYF TGTGCCAGCAGAGGGGTGTACACAGATACGCAGTATTTT
. TRBJ2-7 TRBV29-1 . CSAIGKDSYEQNF TGCAGCGCGATAGGGAAGGACTCCTACGAGCAGAACTTC
many TRBJ1-1 TRBV9 TRBD1 CASSVAVTGHTEAFF TGTGCCAGCAGCGTAGCAGTGACAGGGCACACTGAAGCTTTCTTT
many TRBJ2-7 TRBV7-9 TRBD2 CASSRGGTYEQYF TGTGCCAGCAGCCGGGGGGGAACCTACGAGCAGTACTTC
. TRBJ2-7 TRBV6-2/TRBV6-3 . CASRETRSYEQYF TGTGCCAGCAGGGAGACTAGGTCCTACGAGCAGTACTTC
. TRBJ2-1 TRBV11-2 TRBD1 CASSLDYRATGDEQSF TGTGCCAGCAGCTTAGATTACAGGGCCACAGGGGATGAGCAGTCCTTC
. TRBJ2-3 TRBV6-1 . CASMGRGRTDTQYF TGTGCCAGCATGGGGCGGGGGCGCACAGATACGCAGTATTTT
. TRBJ2-7 TRBV12-3/TRBV12-4 . CASSLVVRPGYEQYF TGTGCCAGCAGTTTAGTGGTCCGTCCGGGCTACGAGCAGTACTTC
. TRBJ2-5 TRBV6-4 TRBD1 CASSRTGTGETQYF TGTGCCAGCAGCCGGACAGGGACGGGTGAGACCCAGTACTTC
. TRBJ1-1 TRBV5-6 . CASSRPSGSTEAFF TGTGCCAGCAGCCGACCCTCGGGGTCCACTGAAGCTTTCTTT
. TRBJ2-1 TRBV20-1 TRBD2 CSADPSGRFYEQFF TGCAGTGCTGACCCTAGCGGGAGATTCTATGAGCAGTTCTTC
few TRBJ1-4 TRBV5-4 . CASSFALLPDANEKLFF TGTGCCAGCAGCTTTGCCCTACTGCCGGACGCTAATGAAAAACTGTTTTTT
. TRBJ2-6 TRBV7-3 . CASSPLAGGANVLTF TGTGCCAGCAGCCCACTCGCGGGTGGGGCCAACGTCCTGACTTTC
few TRBJ2-1 TRBV5-6 TRBD2 CASSTIRTSGISGEQFF TGTGCCAGCAGCACCATCCGGACTAGCGGGATATCTGGTGAGCAGTTCTTC
. TRBJ2-1 TRBV20-1 . CSAFTFNEQFF TGCAGTGCCTTTACATTCAATGAGCAGTTCTTC
many TRBJ2-1 TRBV20-1 . CSASEGTHNEQFF TGCAGTGCTAGTGAGGGAACCCACAATGAGCAGTTCTTC
. TRBJ1-4 TRBV6-5 . CASSYSPVIYNNEKLFF TGTGCCAGCAGTTACTCGCCGGTTATATACAATAATGAAAAACTGTTTTTT
many TRBJ1-5 TRBV20-1 . CSAARQVQPQHF TGCAGTGCCGCCCGACAGGTCCAGCCCCAGCATTTT
. TRBJ1-1 TRBV5-1 . CASSLGQILNTEAFF TGCGCCAGCAGCTTGGGCCAGATTTTGAACACTGAAGCTTTCTTT
many TRBJ1-6 TRBV14 . CASSQQGPSYNSPLHF TGTGCCAGCAGCCAACAGGGCCCATCCTATAATTCACCCCTCCACTTT
few TRBJ1-1 TRBV7-6 . CASSRNRVGDTEAFF TGTGCCAGCAGCCGAAACAGGGTTGGCGACACTGAAGCTTTCTTT
once TRBJ2-2 TRBV28 TRBD1 CASSSLSGTEINTGELFF TGTGCCAGCAGTTCCCTCTCCGGGACAGAGATTAACACCGGGGAGCTGTTTTTT
. TRBJ2-3 TRBV20-1 TRBD2 CSASDMGTNQDTQYF TGCAGTGCTAGCGACATGGGGACTAATCAAGATACGCAGTATTTT
many TRBJ1-1 TRBV5-1 TRBD1 CASSYTTGVNTEAFF TGCGCCAGCAGCTACACGACAGGGGTGAACACTGAAGCTTTCTTT
few TRBJ2-7 TRBV4-2 . CASSQDRGKEQYF TGTGCCAGCAGCCAAGATCGGGGGAAGGAGCAGTACTTC
. TRBJ2-5 TRBV29-1 . CSVDGYGASPQYF TGCAGCGTTGATGGGTACGGGGCTTCACCCCAGTACTTC
once TRBJ1-1 TRBV5-1 TRBD1 CASSFTGVTEAFF TGCGCCAGCAGCTTTACAGGGGTTACTGAAGCTTTCTTT
. TRBJ2-5 TRBV29-1 . CSVDERSPAETQYF TGCAGCGTTGATGAGAGGTCCCCCGCAGAGACCCAGTACTTC
few TRBJ2-3 TRBV6-6 TRBD2 CASSWGGSIDTQYF TGTGCCAGCAGTTGGGGCGGGAGTATAGATACGCAGTATTTT
many TRBJ1-3 TRBV20-1 . CSARDKGIGNTIYF TGCAGTGCTAGAGATAAGGGAATCGGAAACACCATATATTTT
few TRBJ1-1 TRBV20-1 . CSARRAVPMNTEAFF TGCAGTGCTAGGCGGGCCGTCCCGATGAACACTGAAGCTTTCTTT
. TRBJ1-2 TRBV6-5 . CASSYSMSKGWGYGYTF TGTGCCAGCAGTTACTCGATGTCGAAAGGCTGGGGCTATGGCTACACCTTC
few TRBJ2-1 TRBV5-4 TRBD2 CASSLELAGGPRGHEQFF TGTGCCAGCAGCTTGGAACTAGCGGGAGGGCCGAGGGGTCATGAGCAGTTCTTC
many TRBJ2-5 TRBV29-1 TRBD1 CSVGTGPKTQYF TGCAGCGTTGGGACAGGGCCCAAGACCCAGTACTTC
many TRBJ1-3 TRBV28 . CASSPRTQRYTIYF TGTGCCAGCAGTCCTAGGACTCAGAGGTACACCATATATTTT